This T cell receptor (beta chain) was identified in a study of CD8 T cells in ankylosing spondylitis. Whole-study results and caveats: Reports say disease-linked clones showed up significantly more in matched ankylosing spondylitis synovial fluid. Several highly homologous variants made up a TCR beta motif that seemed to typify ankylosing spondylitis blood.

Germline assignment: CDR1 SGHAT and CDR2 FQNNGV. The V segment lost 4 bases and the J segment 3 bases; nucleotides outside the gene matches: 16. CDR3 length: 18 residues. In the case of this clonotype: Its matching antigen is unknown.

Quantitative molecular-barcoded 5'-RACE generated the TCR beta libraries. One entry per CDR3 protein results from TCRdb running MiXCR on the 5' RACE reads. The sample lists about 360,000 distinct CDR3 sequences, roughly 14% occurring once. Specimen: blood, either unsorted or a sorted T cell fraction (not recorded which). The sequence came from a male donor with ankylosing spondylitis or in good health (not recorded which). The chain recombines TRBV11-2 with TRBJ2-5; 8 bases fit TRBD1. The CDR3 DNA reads TGTGCCAGCAGCTCGGAAACATTCGGACAGGGAGGAGAAGAGACCCAGTACTTC. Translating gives CASSSETFGQGGEETQYF.